The source of this TCR beta chain is a study of T-cell memory formation after mild COVID-19. General study findings and limits: Pre-infection memory held some responding clones, suggesting pre-existing cross-reactive T cells responded. Mainly in CM and EM were contracting CD4+ clones; CD8+ were in EMRA.

V lost 3 bases, J lost 0 bases, and 9 bases lay in between. The CDR3 loop spans 15 amino acids. TCRdb redid the calling of the 5' RACE reads with MiXCR, one entry per CDR3 protein. This sample carries 550,000 to 600,000 distinct CDR3 sequences, roughly a sixth of them seen once, and the ten largest clones take about 7.4%. Note on this clonotype: Its specificity is unknown.

The sequencing sample was made of PBMCs or a T cell subset sorted from them (not recorded which). The chain employs TRBV12-3 or TRBV12-4 and TRBJ1-3; D remains ambiguous. This TCR came from an adult woman who had mild COVID-19 (a few samples of this study predate the infection). Cell type and time point are not known. CDR3 nucleotide sequence: TGTGCCAGCAGTTTTTCGGCGTCCTCTGGAAACACCATATATTTT. This codes for CASSFSASSGNTIYF.